This TCR beta chain is from a study of graft-versus-host responses after intestinal transplantation. Study details: Transplants were multivisceral, liver-intestinal, or isolated intestinal. Anti-thymocyte globulin induction preceded about three years of tacrolimus and steroid maintenance in all recipients.

Some clones are missing from TCRdb's copy, which holds only in-frame ones; the method was immunoSEQ multiplex PCR. The profile shows about 97,000 clones, 80% to 95% of them singletons. The V end was cut by 0 bases, the J end by 5 bases, with 3 bases between. Germline lookup yields CDR1 SGHDT and CDR2 YYEEEE. This CDR3 is 12 amino acids long. Overall study findings and caveats: GvH clones appeared in recipient marrow, some first in ileum or blood. The highest levels of circulating GvH clones went along with early declines in HvG clones after transplant.

Concerning this clone: Its antigen remains unknown. The sample carries other DNA sequences with the same CDR3.

The material sequenced was PBMCs, taken 453 days after intestinal transplant. V is TRBV5-6 and J is TRBJ1-5; D is unclear. The source of this sequence is a human patient who received an intestinal transplant, so some T cells may come from the graft donor. CDR3 in DNA: TGTGCCAGCAGCTTGGGCGATCAGCCCCAGCATTTT. Translation: CASSLGDQPQHF.